This T cell receptor (beta chain) stems from a study of blood T cell repertoires in COVID-19. Measured with immunoSEQ multiplex PCR; TCRdb has only the in-frame clones, and not every one. The sample carries roughly 200,000 clones, roughly 86% recorded once. V gave up 6 bases and J gave up 4 bases; unmatched junction bases: 17. The CDR3 loop spans 18 amino acids. Germline assignment: CDR1 LGHNA and CDR2 YNFKEQ. The rearrangement links TRBV4-2 to TRBJ2-2; TRBD2 matches at 7 bases. The sequence derives from a man between 18 and 35 years old with active or convalescent COVID-19. The specimen was peripheral blood. The CDR3 loop reads CASRSIWLRGTGTGELFF. In DNA, the CDR3 is TGTGCCAGCAGATCGATCTGGTTGCGGGGGACGGGCACCGGGGAGCTGTTTTTT.